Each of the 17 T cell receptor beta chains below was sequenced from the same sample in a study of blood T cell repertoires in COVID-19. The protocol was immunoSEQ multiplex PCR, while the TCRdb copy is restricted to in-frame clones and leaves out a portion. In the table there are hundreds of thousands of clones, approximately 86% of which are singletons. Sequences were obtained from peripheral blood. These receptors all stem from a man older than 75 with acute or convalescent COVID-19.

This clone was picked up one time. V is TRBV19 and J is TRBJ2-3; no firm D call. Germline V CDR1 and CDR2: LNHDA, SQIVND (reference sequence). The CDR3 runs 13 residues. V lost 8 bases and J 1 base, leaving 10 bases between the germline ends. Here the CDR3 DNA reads TGTGCCAGTTCGACAACTCGCACAGATACGCAGTATTTT. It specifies CASSTTRTDTQYF.

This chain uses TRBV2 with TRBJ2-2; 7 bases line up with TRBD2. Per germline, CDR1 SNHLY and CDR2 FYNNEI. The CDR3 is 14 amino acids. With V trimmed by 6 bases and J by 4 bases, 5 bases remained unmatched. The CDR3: CASSPTSRTGELFF. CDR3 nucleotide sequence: TGTGCCAGCAGCCCGACTAGCCGCACCGGGGAGCTGTTTTTT.

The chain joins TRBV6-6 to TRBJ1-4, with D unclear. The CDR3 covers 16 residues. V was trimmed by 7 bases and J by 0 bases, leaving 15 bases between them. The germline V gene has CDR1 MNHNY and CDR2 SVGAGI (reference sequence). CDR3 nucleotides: TGTGCCAGCATAGGAGGGTCACTTGCAACTAATGAAAAACTGTTTTTT. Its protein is CASIGGSLATNEKLFF.

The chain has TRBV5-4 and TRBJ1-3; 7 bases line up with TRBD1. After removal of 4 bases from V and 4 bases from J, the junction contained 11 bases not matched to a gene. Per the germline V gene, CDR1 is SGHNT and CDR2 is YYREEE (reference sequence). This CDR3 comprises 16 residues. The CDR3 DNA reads TGTGCCAGCAGCCAACAGGGGCAGTTGTCCGGAAACACCATATATTTT. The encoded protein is CASSQQGQLSGNTIYF.

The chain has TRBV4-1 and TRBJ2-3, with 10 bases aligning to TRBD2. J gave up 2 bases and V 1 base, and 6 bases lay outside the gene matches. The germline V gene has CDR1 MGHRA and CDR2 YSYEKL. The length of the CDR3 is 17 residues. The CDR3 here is CASSQGVGTSATDTQYF. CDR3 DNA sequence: TGCGCCAGCAGCCAAGGAGTAGGGACTAGCGCCACAGATACGCAGTATTTT.

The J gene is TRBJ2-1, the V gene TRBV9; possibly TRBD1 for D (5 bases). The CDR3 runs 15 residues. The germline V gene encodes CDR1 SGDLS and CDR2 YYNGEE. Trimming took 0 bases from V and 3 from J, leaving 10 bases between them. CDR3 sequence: CASSVDTGDYNEQFF. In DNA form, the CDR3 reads TGTGCCAGCAGCGTAGACACAGGAGACTACAATGAGCAGTTCTTC.

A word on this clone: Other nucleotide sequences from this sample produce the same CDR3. DNA for the CDR3: TGTGCCAGCAGCTTCGGACAGGGAGACCAAGAGACCCAGTACTTC. Its translation is CASSFGQGDQETQYF. The V and J genes are TRBV7-8 and TRBJ2-5, with 8 bases that match TRBD1. With 3 bases clipped from V and 0 bases from J, the junction kept 3 bases outside the gene matches. The CDR3 covers 15 residues. CDR1 is SGHVS and CDR2 is FQNEAQ in the germline V gene.

CDR3 in amino acids: CASSLVGQTEAFF. The CDR3 DNA follows: TGTGCCAGCAGTTTAGTCGGACAGACTGAAGCTTTCTTT. This rearrangement joins TRBV12-3 or TRBV12-4 to TRBJ1-1, with D perhaps TRBD1 (6 bases). The CDR3 has 13 amino acids. Trimming took off 1 base at V and 5 bases at J, with 8 bases between the two ends.

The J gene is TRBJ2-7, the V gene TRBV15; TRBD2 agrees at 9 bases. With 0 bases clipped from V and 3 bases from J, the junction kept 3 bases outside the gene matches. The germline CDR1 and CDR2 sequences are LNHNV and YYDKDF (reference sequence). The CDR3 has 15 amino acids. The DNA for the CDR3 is TGTGCCACCAGCAGAGAGAAGACTAGCGGCTACGAGCAGTACTTC. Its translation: CATSREKTSGYEQYF.

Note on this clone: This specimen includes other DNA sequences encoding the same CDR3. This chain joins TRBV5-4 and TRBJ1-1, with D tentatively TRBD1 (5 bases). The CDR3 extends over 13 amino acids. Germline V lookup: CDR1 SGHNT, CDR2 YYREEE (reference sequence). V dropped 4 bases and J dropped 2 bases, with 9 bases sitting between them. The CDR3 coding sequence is TGTGCCAGCAGCCGCAGGGAAAACACTGAAGCTTTCTTT. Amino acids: CASSRRENTEAFF.

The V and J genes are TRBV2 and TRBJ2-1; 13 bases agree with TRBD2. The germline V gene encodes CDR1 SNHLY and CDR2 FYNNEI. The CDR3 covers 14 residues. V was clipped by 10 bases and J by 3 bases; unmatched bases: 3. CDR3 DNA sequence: TGTGCCACCGGACTAGCGGGAGTCTACAATGAGCAGTTCTTC. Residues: CATGLAGVYNEQFF.

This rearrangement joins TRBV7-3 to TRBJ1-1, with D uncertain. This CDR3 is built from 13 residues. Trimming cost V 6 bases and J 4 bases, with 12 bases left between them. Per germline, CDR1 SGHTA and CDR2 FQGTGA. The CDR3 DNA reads TGTGCCAGCAGTTATCAGGAGGGCACTGAAGCTTTCTTT. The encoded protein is CASSYQEGTEAFF.

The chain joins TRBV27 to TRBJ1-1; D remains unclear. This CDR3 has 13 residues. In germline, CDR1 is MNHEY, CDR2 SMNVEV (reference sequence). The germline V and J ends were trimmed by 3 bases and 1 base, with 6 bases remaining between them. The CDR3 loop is CASSLRQNTEAFF. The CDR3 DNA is TGTGCCAGCAGTTTGCGGCAGAACACTGAAGCTTTCTTT.

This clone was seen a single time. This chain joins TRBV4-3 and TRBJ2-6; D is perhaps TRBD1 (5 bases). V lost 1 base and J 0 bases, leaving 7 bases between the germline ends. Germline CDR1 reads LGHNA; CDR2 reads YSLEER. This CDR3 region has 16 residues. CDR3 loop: CASSQGGLSGANVLTF. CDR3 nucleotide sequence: TGCGCCAGCAGCCAAGGGGGCCTCTCTGGGGCCAACGTCCTGACTTTC.

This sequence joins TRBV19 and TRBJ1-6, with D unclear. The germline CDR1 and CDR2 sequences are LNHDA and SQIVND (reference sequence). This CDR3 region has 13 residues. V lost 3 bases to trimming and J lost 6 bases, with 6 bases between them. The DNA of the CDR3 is TGTGCCAGTAGTATTCTGAGTAATTCACCCCTCCACTTT. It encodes CASSILSNSPLHF.

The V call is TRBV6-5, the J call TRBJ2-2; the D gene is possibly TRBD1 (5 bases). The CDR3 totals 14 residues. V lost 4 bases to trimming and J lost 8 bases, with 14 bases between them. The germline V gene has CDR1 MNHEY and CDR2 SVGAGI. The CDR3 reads CASSWNRFPGELFF. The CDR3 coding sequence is TGTGCCAGCAGTTGGAACAGGTTTCCTGGGGAGCTGTTTTTT.

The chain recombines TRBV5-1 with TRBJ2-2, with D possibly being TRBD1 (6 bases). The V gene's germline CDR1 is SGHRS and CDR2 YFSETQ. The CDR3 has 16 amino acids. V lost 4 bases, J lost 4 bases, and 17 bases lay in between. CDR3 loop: CASSKRTASTTGELFF. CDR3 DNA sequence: TGCGCCAGCAGCAAACGGACAGCCTCGACCACCGGGGAGCTGTTTTTT.